The clone carrying this T cell receptor (beta chain) has just one count. Its antigen is currently unknown. Sequenced by immunoSEQ multiplex PCR; TCRdb stores in-frame clones only, minus some. The table shows several thousand clones, with about four fifths occurring only once. These data come from a study of T cells after posttransplantation cyclophosphamide. Overall study results and limits: Later post-transplant blood repertoires were often dominated by donor CD8+ memory clones.

Treatment was busulfan-fludarabine conditioning, a marrow graft, and cyclophosphamide on days +3 and +4. The germline gives CDR1 SNHLY, CDR2 FYNNEI. The CDR3 spans 16 residues. The ends lost 3 bases at V and 6 bases at J; junction bases unmatched: 12. Sequencing used PBMCs, obtained 188 days after allogeneic stem cell transplant with posttransplant cyclophosphamide. V usage is TRBV2 and J usage is TRBJ2-7; 9 bases map to TRBD1. The TCR comes from a male patient in his sixties who received an allogeneic stem cell transplant from a related donor and was CMV-positive. Certain T cells may be donor cells from the graft. CDR3 loop: CASSDARGQGLAEQYF. The CDR3 DNA reads TGTGCCAGCAGTGATGCCAGGGGACAGGGCCTCGCCGAGCAGTACTTC.